The rows below give T cell receptor beta chains drawn from one sample of a study of PD-L1 blockade in urothelial cancer. Libraries were prepared by immunoSEQ multiplex PCR; TCRdb keeps only in-frame clonotypes and omits some of them. The sample consists of about 45,000 clones, roughly four fifths of them appearing once. This specimen consisted of PBMCs, obtained around atezolizumab (anti-PD-L1) treatment. The receptors originated from a man in his 60s with urothelial cancer. Each CDR3 is given with its conserved first and last residue.

j_gene | v_gene | len | CDR3aa
TRBJ2-5 | TRBV5-1 | 16 | CASSLAGLALGETQYF
TRBJ1-4 | TRBV28 | 17 | CASSPGQKRSTNEKLFF
TRBJ2-1 | TRBV7-9 | 16 | CASSLAISSVYNEQFF
TRBJ2-2 | TRBV4-1 | 16 | CASSQEGGGGTGELFF
TRBJ2-3 | TRBV7-9 | 16 | CASSLGTSLGTDTQYF
TRBJ1-2 | TRBV4-1 | 13 | CASSRQGNYGYTF
TRBJ2-3 | TRBV6-4 | 15 | CASRRNSGGSDTQYF
TRBJ1-1 | TRBV19 | 14 | CASSPRTGDTEAFF
TRBJ1-2 | TRBV13 | 15 | CASSSGTGLTYGYTF
TRBJ2-3 | TRBV4-2 | 11 | CASTSGDTQYF
TRBJ2-7 | TRBV4-1 | 15 | CASSLSGAGSYEQYF
TRBJ2-3 | TRBV19 | 15 | CASRSVGLNTDTQYF
TRBJ2-1 | TRBV11-2 | 14 | CASTPTGSYNEQFF
TRBJ2-3 | TRBV4-2 | 16 | CASSQEGRLVTDTQYF
TRBJ2-7 | TRBV27 | 15 | CASSPDNPRVSEQYF
TRBJ1-2 | TRBV6-5 | 13 | CASTPVPGEGYTF
TRBJ2-1 | TRBV4-1 | 14 | CASSGQGDVGEQFF
TRBJ1-2 | TRBV5-5 | 13 | CASSLKGEAGYTF
TRBJ2-3 | TRBV5-1 | 14 | CASRIAGVTDTQYF
TRBJ2-4 | TRBV28 | 19 | CASSPPGGRAPWAKNIQYF
TRBJ2-1 | TRBV28 | 12 | CASSPPFREQFF
TRBJ2-5 | TRBV5-5 | 14 | CASSWGQGQETQYF
TRBJ1-2 | TRBV6-1 | 14 | CASSETVGTYGYTF
TRBJ2-7 | TRBV7-2 | 15 | CASSLEGTTDYEQYF
TRBJ2-7 | TRBV5-1 | 13 | CASSPDRVNEQYF
TRBJ1-4 | TRBV18 | 21 | CASSPRSFKRGGNPTNEKLFF
TRBJ2-7 | TRBV2 | 13 | CASKSPDISGLYF
TRBJ2-3 | TRBV11-2 | 13 | CASSDSGTDTQYF
TRBJ2-3 | TRBV16 | 15 | CASSQTSGSTDTQYF
TRBJ2-1 | TRBV14 | 15 | CASRGTGLAYNEQFF
TRBJ2-5 | TRBV6-5 | 13 | CASSPGRQETQYF
TRBJ2-7 | TRBV27 | 15 | CASRERTSGSYEQYF
TRBJ1-2 | TRBV15 | 13 | CATSRDLQLGYTF
TRBJ2-1 | TRBV28 | 14 | CASKEVLDGPEQFF
TRBJ1-1 | TRBV10-3 | 13 | CAISPGLNTEAFF
TRBJ1-1 | TRBV6-6 | 12 | CASRRQGSEAFF
TRBJ2-6 | TRBV5-4 | 15 | CASSLEGSGANVLTF
TRBJ1-2 | TRBV29-1 | 11 | CSTPGDNGYTF
TRBJ2-7 | TRBV19 | 13 | CASSRQGLHEQYF
TRBJ1-5 | TRBV28 | 14 | CASSSGEGNQPQHF
TRBJ2-4 | TRBV6-5 | 14 | CASSYSTSGNIQYF
TRBJ2-7 | TRBV28 | 15 | CASSPPDRGLYEQYF
TRBJ1-1 | TRBV15 | 16 | CATSSRQDTLKAEAFF
TRBJ1-1 | TRBV28 | 14 | CASSLPRENTEAFF
TRBJ2-5 | TRBV5-4 | 14 | CASSNDRVQETQYF
TRBJ1-1 | TRBV10-2 | 13 | CASRRALVAEAFF
TRBJ2-2 | TRBV6-5 | 15 | CASSYETGRTGELFF
TRBJ1-1 | TRBV4-1 | 16 | CASSQGLDRVGTEAFF
TRBJ2-2 | TRBV5-1 | 16 | CASSLQGKTNTGELFF
TRBJ2-7 | TRBV27 | 12 | CASSTTGYEQYF
TRBJ1-2 | TRBV10-3 | 12 | CAISEPGDGYTF
TRBJ2-5 | TRBV9 | 15 | CASSVSGGDQETQYF
TRBJ1-1 | TRBV28 | 14 | CASSFSQGATEAFF
TRBJ2-7 | TRBV6-1 | 14 | CASSEGGGPFEQYF